Each of the 7 T cell receptor beta chains below was sequenced from the same sample in a study of T cells in localized non-small cell lung cancer. Clones were read by immunoSEQ multiplex PCR, and TCRdb kept only the in-frame ones, dropping some. The top ten hold about 15% of the sample, which has about 24,000 clones, around 90% seen once. The material was peripheral blood, obtained before any cancer treatment. Receptors originate from a man aged 40-75 years with stage III squamous cell lung carcinoma.

This chain links TRBV28 with TRBJ2-7; D is possibly TRBD2 (6 bases). This CDR3 has 13 amino acids. Per the germline V gene, CDR1 is MDHEN and CDR2 is SYDVKM. V was clipped by 6 bases and J by 7 bases, with 16 bases between them. CDR3 sequence reads: CASRRSGVNEQYF. The CDR3 DNA reads as TGTGCCAGCAGACGATCGGGAGTAAATGAGCAGTACTTC. Together with reference TRBV28 and TRBJ2-7, the CDR3 gives the full variable domain: DVKVTQSSRYLVKRTGEKVFLECVQDMDHENMFWYRQDPGLGLRLIYFSYDVKMKEKGDIPEGYSVSREKKERFSLILESASTNQTSMYLCASRRSGVNEQYFGPGTRLTVT.

The J gene is TRBJ2-3, the V gene TRBV21-1; the D call TRBD2 from the table was never checked on the DNA. TRBV21-1 is designated a pseudogene. The CDR3 consists of 16 residues. In nucleotides, the CDR3 is TGTGCCACACCAGAGGGGGGGTTCTTCCTCACAGATACGCAGTATTTT. It yields the protein CATPEGGFFLTDTQYF.

The CDR3 region has the DNA TGTGCCAGCAGAAAGCTAGCGGGAGTATACAATGAGCAGTTCTTC. This encodes CASRKLAGVYNEQFF. This chain links TRBV2 with TRBJ2-1; TRBD2 matches 10 bases. Trimming at V came to 6 bases and at J to 4 bases, leaving 6 bases not matched to a gene. This CDR3 contains 15 residues. Germline CDR1 and CDR2: SNHLY and FYNNEI.

The chain combines TRBV2 with TRBJ1-4; 10 positions agree with TRBD1. The V gene's germline CDR1 is SNHLY and CDR2 FYNNEI. V shed 6 bases, J shed 7 bases, and the junction held 5 bases outside the gene matches. The CDR3 spans 14 residues. This CDR3 is CASRDRTGGEKLFF. The CDR3 coding sequence is TGTGCCAGCAGAGATCGGACAGGGGGTGAAAAACTGTTTTTT.

This chain connects TRBV27 to TRBJ2-1, with 8 bases fitting TRBD1. Germline CDR1 is MNHEY and CDR2 is SMNVEV (reference sequence). The CDR3 loop spans 17 amino acids. V lost 6 bases and J lost 0; bases outside the gene matches: 10. As DNA, the CDR3 is TGTGCCAGCAGGACCGGGGACAGGTATAGCTCCTACAATGAGCAGTTCTTC. This sequence encodes CASRTGDRYSSYNEQFF.

The chain employs TRBV6-5 and TRBJ2-1; TRBD2 matches at 7 bases. V was clipped by 7 bases and J by 5 bases; unmatched bases: 8. There are 14 residues in the CDR3. Germline V gives CDR1 MNHEY, CDR2 SVGAGI. The CDR3 DNA sequence: TGTGCCAGCACCAGAGCGGGGATTAACAATGAGCAGTTCTTC. Translation gives CASTRAGINNEQFF.

This sequence joins TRBV6-1 and TRBJ1-2, with 9 bases aligning to TRBD1. Germline V gene data show CDR1 as MNHNS and CDR2 as SASEGT. The CDR3 extends over 13 amino acids. The V segment lost 9 bases and the J segment 7 bases; nucleotides outside the gene matches: 9. CDR3 DNA sequence: TGTGCCAGTGGGACCGGGACAGGGTCTGGCTACACCTTC. Translating it yields CASGTGTGSGYTF.